A selection of T cell receptor beta chains follows, all from one sample in a study of shared clonotypes between healthy human individuals. Here immunoSEQ multiplex PCR was the method, and the copy in TCRdb shows in-frame clones only, minus some. The sample shows around 2.1 million clones, 85% to 95% of them seen only once. The specimen sequenced was naive CD8+ T cells from PBMCs. These receptors all come from a man between 18 and 35 years old in good health. Some clones in this sample may be carry-over from other donors' samples. Each CDR3 is given without its conserved first and last residue.

len: 9
v_gene: TRBV29-1
j_gene: TRBJ2-7
CDR3aa: SVVRSYEQY

len: 13
v_gene: TRBV6-1
j_gene: TRBJ2-1
CDR3aa: ASSELAGGLDEQF

len: 13
v_gene: TRBV6-6
j_gene: TRBJ2-7
CDR3aa: ASSSTGVVTYEQY

len: 11
v_gene: TRBV11-2
j_gene: TRBJ2-7
CDR3aa: ASTSAGTYEQY

len: 14
v_gene: TRBV4-3
j_gene: TRBJ2-1
CDR3aa: ASSQGTGPAGNEQF

len: 14
v_gene: TRBV7-8
j_gene: TRBJ2-7
CDR3aa: ASSLGRASGSYEQY

len: 12
v_gene: TRBV29-1
j_gene: TRBJ2-7
CDR3aa: SVEGTGGPYEQY

len: 16
v_gene: TRBV28
j_gene: TRBJ2-3
CDR3aa: ASRTETYIAGGNYTQY

len: 13
v_gene: TRBV27
j_gene: TRBJ2-7
CDR3aa: ASMPNFGDPYEQY

len: 14
v_gene: TRBV4-3
j_gene: TRBJ2-1
CDR3aa: ASSQYAWTDGNEQF

len: 11
v_gene: TRBV9
j_gene: TRBJ2-5
CDR3aa: ASSVGDHKTQY

len: 10
v_gene: TRBV30
j_gene: .
CDR3aa: AWDRSSYEQY

len: 13
v_gene: TRBV27
j_gene: TRBJ1-1
CDR3aa: ASKRPTGGFTEAF

len: 13
v_gene: TRBV15
j_gene: TRBJ2-1
CDR3aa: ATSRDGNYHNEQF

len: 11
v_gene: TRBV6-1
j_gene: TRBJ1-4
CDR3aa: AMDAGTNEKLF

len: 13
v_gene: TRBV2
j_gene: TRBJ2-1
CDR3aa: ASTDSRRQYNEQF

len: 14
v_gene: TRBV27
j_gene: TRBJ2-1
CDR3aa: ASSSIQALSYNEQF